This TCR beta chain was sequenced for a study of shared clonotypes between healthy human individuals. The team ran DNA from unsorted PBMCs on ten immunoSEQ deep assay plates for sequencing. The repertoire was sequenced with immunoSEQ multiplex PCR; TCRdb's copy has only in-frame clones and lacks some. The sample has some 450,000 clones; 60% to 80% are singletons. The donors, healthy adults who were HIV-negative, had experienced no recent acute infections or vaccinations. Every contributor of samples was a Caucasian grown-up residing in Nashville, Tennessee. From germline, CDR1 is MDHEN and CDR2 SYDVKM. CDR3 size: 12 residues. Trimming shortened V by 6 bases and J by 11 bases, and 16 bases separated the two germline ends.

This chain joins TRBV28 and TRBJ1-1; unclear D gene. This receptor was obtained from a woman between 35 and 50 years old in good health. Some clones in this sample may be carry-over from other donors' samples. Sequencing used PBMCs. CDR3 loop: CASSPLGIYAFF. The CDR3 bases are TGTGCCAGCAGCCCCCTGGGGATATACGCTTTCTTT.